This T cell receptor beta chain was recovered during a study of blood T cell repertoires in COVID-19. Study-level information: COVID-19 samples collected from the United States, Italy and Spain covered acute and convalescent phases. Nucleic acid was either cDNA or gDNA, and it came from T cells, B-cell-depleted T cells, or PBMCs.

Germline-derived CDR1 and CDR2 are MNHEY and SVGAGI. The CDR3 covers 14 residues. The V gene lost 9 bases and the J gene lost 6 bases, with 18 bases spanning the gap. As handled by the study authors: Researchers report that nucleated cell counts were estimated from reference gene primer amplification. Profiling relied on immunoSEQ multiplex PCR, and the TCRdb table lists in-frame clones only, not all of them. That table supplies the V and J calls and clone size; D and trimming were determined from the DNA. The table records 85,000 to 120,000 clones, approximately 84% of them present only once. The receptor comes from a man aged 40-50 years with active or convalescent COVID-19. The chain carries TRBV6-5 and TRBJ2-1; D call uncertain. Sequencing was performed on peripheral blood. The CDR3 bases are TGTGCCAGTGGCCTTAGAACCCGACTCAATGAGCAGTTCTTC. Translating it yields CASGLRTRLNEQFF.